This T cell receptor beta chain is drawn from a study of blood T cell repertoires in COVID-19. Original handling: The authors estimated nucleated cell counts from reference gene primer amplification. Clones were read by immunoSEQ multiplex PCR, and TCRdb kept only the in-frame ones, dropping some. V, J and clone size derive from that table, while D and trimming were established from the DNA sequence. The table records 72,000 or so clones, approximately 86% of them present only once. Trimming removed 7 bases from V and 3 bases from J; junction bases left unmatched: 5. The CDR3 has 15 amino acids. Germline assignment: CDR1 LNHDA and CDR2 SQIVND (reference sequence). This clone was found once.

This chain joins TRBV19 and TRBJ2-2; 10 bases agree with TRBD1. Specimen: peripheral blood. This receptor was taken from a woman aged 55-75 years with acute or convalescent COVID-19. CDR3 DNA sequence: TGTGCCAGTACTGCGACAGGGGGCCACACCGGGGAGCTGTTTTTT. It encodes CASTATGGHTGELFF. Looking up the rest from reference TRBV19 and TRBJ2-2 gives the full variable domain: DGGITQSPKYLFRKEGQNVTLSCEQNLNHDAMYWYRQDPGQGLRLIYYSQIVNDFQKGDIAEGYSVSREKKESFPLTVTSAQKNPTAFYLCASTATGGHTGELFFGEGSRLTVL.